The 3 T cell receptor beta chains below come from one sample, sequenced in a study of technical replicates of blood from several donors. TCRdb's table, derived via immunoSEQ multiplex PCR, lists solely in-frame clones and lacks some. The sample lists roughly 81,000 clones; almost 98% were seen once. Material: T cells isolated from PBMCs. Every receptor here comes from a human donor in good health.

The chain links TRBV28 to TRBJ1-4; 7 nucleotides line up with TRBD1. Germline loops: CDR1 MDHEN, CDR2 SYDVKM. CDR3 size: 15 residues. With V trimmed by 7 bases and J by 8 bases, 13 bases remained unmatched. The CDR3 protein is CASNPSGQLTEKLFF. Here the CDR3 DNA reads TGTGCCAGCAACCCATCGGGACAGCTAACCGAAAAACTGTTTTTT.

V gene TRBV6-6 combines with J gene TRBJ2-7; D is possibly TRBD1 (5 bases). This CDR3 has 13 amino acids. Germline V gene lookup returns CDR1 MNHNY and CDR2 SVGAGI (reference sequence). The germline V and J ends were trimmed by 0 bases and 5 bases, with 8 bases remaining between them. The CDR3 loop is CASSYSVRDEQYF. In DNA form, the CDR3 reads TGTGCCAGCAGTTACTCGGTCAGGGACGAGCAGTACTTC.

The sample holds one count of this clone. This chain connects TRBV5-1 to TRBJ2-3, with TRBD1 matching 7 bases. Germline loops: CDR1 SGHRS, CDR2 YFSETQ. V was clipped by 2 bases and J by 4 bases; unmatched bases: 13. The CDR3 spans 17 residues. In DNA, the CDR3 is TGCGCCAGCAGCTTCACCCCGACAGGGATATCCCCAGATACGCAGTATTTT. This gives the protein CASSFTPTGISPDTQYF.